This T cell receptor beta chain appears in the sequencing data of a study of T cells in Graves' hyperthyroidism and ophthalmopathy. The V and J ends lost 7 bases and 4 bases, in that order; junction bases with no gene match: 8. The CDR3 has 15 amino acids. Germline V lookup: CDR1 MNHEY, CDR2 SVGEGT. Amplification targeted TCR beta CDR3 regions from RNA transcripts. In the first-round RT-PCR of the TCR CDR3, the HTBI primer set was used. TCRdb used MiXCR to reprocess the multiplex PCR reads, holding one entry per CDR3 protein. The sample contains 500,000 to 550,000 distinct CDR3 sequences, under 25% of which appear only once. General study findings and limits: In the blood, most expanded thyroid clonotypes above 0.001 appeared as well.

This clonotype appeared a few times. The antigen is undetermined. The rearrangement links TRBV6-2 or TRBV6-3 to TRBJ2-7; 12 bases match TRBD2. Sequencing was done on a sample of blood. This clonotype originated in a man aged 18-30 years with Graves' hyperthyroidism. The CDR3 region has the DNA TGTGCCAGCACCAGTACTAGCGGGAGGACTTACGAGCAGTACTTC. Its translation: CASTSTSGRTYEQYF.